This T cell receptor (beta chain) was observed in a study of cytomegalovirus exposure and HLA in healthy donors. General study results and limits: After further analysis at a later stage, roughly 16,000 TCR beta sequences were associated with HLA alleles at 0.05 false discovery rate. In a later analysis, TCR beta V- and J-gene trimming showed a link to a missense DCLRE1C variant. Later analysis reportedly placed an Asian-associated ancestry cluster below the roughly 630-donor mean in N-insertions.

The PCR made use of 60 Vbeta and 13 Jbeta primers. Only in-frame clones appear in the TCRdb table, and some are missing; sequencing was by immunoSEQ multiplex PCR. The table has under 250,000 clones, around four fifths seen once. The CDR3 extends over 14 amino acids. The germline V gene has CDR1 MNHNS and CDR2 SASEGT. J gave up 3 bases and V 6 bases, and 6 bases lay outside the gene matches. With respect to this clone: Its antigen is undetermined.

This TCR was sampled from a male donor in good health and CMV-seronegative. This chain connects TRBV6-1 to TRBJ1-2; 8 nucleotides agree with TRBD1. What was sequenced was PBMCs. The chain's CDR3 is CASRWGTGDYGYTF. The DNA for the CDR3 is TGTGCCAGCAGGTGGGGGACAGGAGACTATGGCTACACCTTC.